This TCR beta chain was obtained from a study of vaccination effects on CD4 cells after COVID-19. General observations from the study: Pronounced clonal contraction occurred in clones induced by infection and by vaccine late after vaccination. After vaccination of healthy people, only 1 of 255 vaccine-induced clones cross-reacted with common cold coronaviruses.

For this clone: Antigen specificity is unknown.

The germline V gene encodes CDR1 SGHKS and CDR2 YYEKEE (reference sequence). V dropped 4 bases and J dropped 9 bases, with 11 bases sitting between them. CDR3 length equals 12 residues. Assay used: immunoSEQ multiplex PCR; TCRdb lists only in-frame clones, some missing. The table shows 50,000 to 60,000 clones, with roughly 70% occurring only once. The ViraFEST assay expanded antigen-specific CD4+ T cells with viral peptide pools before sequencing. On day 10 of culture, CD4+ T cells were separated out. Each vaccine recipient was nucleocapsid antibody negative and had no prior SARS-CoV-2 infection. After under 2.5 million PBMC were placed in each well, they were cultured with approximately 10 IU/ml IL-2 and approximately 9.6 ug/ml peptides. Cells had half their medium changed to IL-2 medium on days 3 and 7.

Sequences were derived from CD4+ T cells from PBMCs cultured with SARS-CoV-2 spike peptides, sampled before COVID-19 vaccination. This chain joins TRBV5-5 and TRBJ2-4, with D perhaps matching TRBD2 (6 bases). The clonotype comes from a human donor who received a COVID-19 vaccine. DNA of the CDR3: TGTGCCAGCAGCGACACCGGGAGCATTCAGTACTTC. Protein sequence: CASSDTGSIQYF.